This entry lists 14 T cell receptor beta chains sequenced from one sample in a study of cytomegalovirus exposure and HLA in healthy donors. PCR primers comprised 60 Vbeta and 13 Jbeta primers. Clones were read by immunoSEQ multiplex PCR, and TCRdb kept only the in-frame ones, dropping some. In the table there are around 200,000 clones, 81% of which are singletons. Sequences were obtained from PBMCs. The receptors originated from a man aged 50-59 years in good health and CMV-seronegative.

The chain couples TRBV15 to TRBJ2-5; D perhaps matches TRBD1 (6 bases). CDR1 LNHNV and CDR2 YYDKDF come from the germline V gene (reference sequence). The CDR3 has 16 residues. The V and J ends lost 4 bases and 3 bases respectively, with 18 bases between them. The CDR3 DNA reads as TGTGCCACCAGCACGAGAGGCCGTGGACAGAAAGAGACCCAGTACTTC. The encoded protein is CATSTRGRGQKETQYF.

Only a few counts were recorded for this clone. The rearrangement uses TRBV12-5 and TRBJ1-5, with 9 bases identical to TRBD1. J lost 7 bases, V lost 6 bases, and 7 bases had no gene match. Germline V gene lookup returns CDR1 LGHNT and CDR2 FRNRAP. CDR3 length equals 14 residues. The CDR3 loop reads CASGRDRGWQPQHF. DNA for the CDR3: TGTGCTAGTGGCCGTGACAGGGGGTGGCAGCCCCAGCATTTT.

The chain employs TRBV30 and TRBJ2-3; D is uncertain. The germline V gene encodes CDR1 GTSNPN and CDR2 SVGIG (reference sequence). The CDR3 spans 13 residues. The germline V and J ends were trimmed by 2 bases and 6 bases, with 12 bases remaining between them. The DNA for the CDR3 is TGTGCCTGGAGTCCGGGTGGCCGCGATACGCAGTATTTT. Encoded protein: CAWSPGGRDTQYF.

This chain connects TRBV15 to TRBJ2-5; 10 positions agree with TRBD1. The CDR3 sequence is 15 residues long. CDR1 is LNHNV and CDR2 is YYDKDF in the germline V gene (reference sequence). The junction had 7 bases not matched to a gene; V was cut back by 4 bases and J by 5 bases. The CDR3 protein is CATSKGQGTRETQYF. DNA of the CDR3: TGTGCCACCAGCAAGGGACAGGGGACCCGGGAGACCCAGTACTTC.

This sequence joins TRBV7-8 and TRBJ1-2, with 8 bases aligning to TRBD1. Losses at the gene ends were 0 bases for V and 5 bases for J; bases not matched to a gene: 5. Per the germline V gene, CDR1 is SGHVS and CDR2 is FQNEAQ. The CDR3 is 15 residues long. CDR3 region: CASSLALDRVYGYTF. In DNA, the CDR3 is TGTGCCAGCAGCTTAGCGCTGGACAGGGTGTATGGCTACACCTTC.

This chain uses TRBV6-5 with TRBJ2-7, with D unresolved. This CDR3 has 13 amino acids. Germline V gene lookup returns CDR1 MNHEY and CDR2 SVGAGI. The V end was cut by 4 bases, the J end by 0 bases, with 7 bases between. The CDR3, as DNA: TGTGCCAGCAGTTCCGGAGTCTCCTACGAGCAGTACTTC. Amino acid sequence: CASSSGVSYEQYF.

This clone was seen only once. The V and J genes are TRBV25-1 and TRBJ2-2, with 8 bases that match TRBD1. V shed 1 base and J 8 bases; nucleotides not matched to a gene: 3. The CDR3 loop spans 14 amino acids. The germline CDR1 and CDR2 sequences are MGHDK and SYGVNS. Here the CDR3 DNA reads TGTGCCAGCAGTGAATCTCAGGGGGCAGGGGAGCTGTTTTTT. This gives the protein CASSESQGAGELFF.

The rearrangement links TRBV5-1 to TRBJ1-2; no clear D. V was cut by 0 bases and J by 8 bases, with 11 bases left in between. The CDR3 spans 13 residues. Germline assignment: CDR1 SGHRS and CDR2 YFSETQ. CDR3 bases: TGCGCCAGCAGCTTGGCGGCAGGACTGGGCTACACCTTC. Its protein product is CASSLAAGLGYTF.

The rearrangement uses TRBV7-6 and TRBJ1-4; D gene ambiguous. The CDR3 totals 16 residues. With 1 base removed from V and 0 bases from J, the gap between germline ends came to 9 bases. Germline loops: CDR1 SGHVS, CDR2 FNYEAQ. CDR3 in amino acids: CASSLVPPTTNEKLFF. CDR3 sequence (DNA): TGTGCCAGCAGCTTAGTCCCGCCTACAACTAATGAAAAACTGTTTTTT.

This clone was observed a single time. The chain links TRBV4-1 to TRBJ2-3, with 9 bases aligning to TRBD1. V lost 4 bases and J lost 5; bases outside the gene matches: 4. Germline assignment: CDR1 MGHRA and CDR2 YSYEKL. The CDR3 is 14 amino acids. DNA of the CDR3: TGCGCCAGCAGCCCACAGGGGGCTAAAGATACGCAGTATTTT. Residues: CASSPQGAKDTQYF.

V gene TRBV9 combines with J gene TRBJ2-5; D is unresolved. This CDR3 spans 13 amino acids. The V gene's germline CDR1 is SGDLS and CDR2 YYNGEE. Trimming left V 3 bases short and J 5 bases short, with 11 bases between. The CDR3 DNA follows: TGTGCCAGCAGCGCGAGTTCCATGGAGACCCAGTACTTC. Translating gives CASSASSMETQYF.

V gene TRBV11-2 combines with J gene TRBJ2-7; D is unresolved. CDR1 and CDR2 from the germline V gene are SGHAT and FQNNGV. The V end lost 11 bases, the J end lost 2 bases, and 7 bases lay between the germline ends. The CDR3 spans 10 residues. The CDR3 coding sequence is TGTGCCCCCCAAACCTACGAGCAGTACTTC. It specifies CAPQTYEQYF. Combining the CDR3 with reference TRBV11-2 and TRBJ2-7 gives the whole variable domain EAGVAQSPRYKIIEKRQSVAFWCNPISGHATLYWYQQILGQGPKLLIQFQNNGVVDDSQLPKDRFSAERLKGVDSTLKIQPAKLEDSAVYLCAPQTYEQYFGPGTRLTVT.

The DNA for the CDR3 is TGTGCCAGCAGATTATCCGGGACAGGGAACAATGAGCAGTTCTTC. Its translation: CASRLSGTGNNEQFF. The rearrangement uses TRBV6-5 and TRBJ2-1; 9 bases match TRBD1. The CDR3 runs 15 residues. With 6 bases clipped from V and 5 bases from J, the junction kept 8 bases outside the gene matches. From germline, CDR1 is MNHEY and CDR2 SVGAGI.

This clone has just one count. The genes are TRBV4-2 and TRBJ1-1; possibly TRBD1 for D (6 bases). Trimming pared 6 bases from V and 3 bases from J, leaving 14 bases between. This CDR3 comprises 14 residues. Germline CDR1 LGHNA, CDR2 YNFKEQ. CDR3 DNA sequence: TGTGCCAGCAGGGGGGGGACAACTTACACTGAAGCTTTCTTT. Translation: CASRGGTTYTEAFF.